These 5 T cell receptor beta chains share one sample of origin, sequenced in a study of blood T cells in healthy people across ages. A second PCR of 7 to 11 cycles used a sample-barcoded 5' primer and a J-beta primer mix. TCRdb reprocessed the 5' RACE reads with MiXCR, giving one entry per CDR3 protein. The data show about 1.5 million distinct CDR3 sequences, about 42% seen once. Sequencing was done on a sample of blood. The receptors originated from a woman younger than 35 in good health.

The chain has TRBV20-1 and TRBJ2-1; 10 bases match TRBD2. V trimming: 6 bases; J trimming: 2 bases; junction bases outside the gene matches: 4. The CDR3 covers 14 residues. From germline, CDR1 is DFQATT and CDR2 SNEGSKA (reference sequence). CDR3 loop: CSASTSGAYNEQFF. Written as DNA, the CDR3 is TGCAGTGCGTCTACTAGCGGGGCCTACAATGAGCAGTTCTTC.

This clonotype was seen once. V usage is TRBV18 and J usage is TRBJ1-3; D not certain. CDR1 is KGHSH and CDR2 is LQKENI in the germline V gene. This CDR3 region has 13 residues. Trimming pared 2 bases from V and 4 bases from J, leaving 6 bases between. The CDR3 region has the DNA TGTGCCAGCTCACCAAACCCCGGAAACACCATATATTTT. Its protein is CASSPNPGNTIYF.

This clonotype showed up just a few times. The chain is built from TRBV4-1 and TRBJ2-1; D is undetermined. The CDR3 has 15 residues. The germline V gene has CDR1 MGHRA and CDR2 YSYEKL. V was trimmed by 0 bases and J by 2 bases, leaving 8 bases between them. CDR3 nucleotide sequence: TGCGCCAGCAGCCAAGATTTGGCTCCCTACAATGAGCAGTTCTTC. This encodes CASSQDLAPYNEQFF.

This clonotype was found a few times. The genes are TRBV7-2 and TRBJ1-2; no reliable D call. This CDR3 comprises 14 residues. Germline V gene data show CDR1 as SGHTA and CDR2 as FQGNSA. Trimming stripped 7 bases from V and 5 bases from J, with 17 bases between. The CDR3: CASILYDMTYGYTF. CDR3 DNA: TGTGCCAGCATCCTGTATGACATGACGTATGGCTACACCTTC.

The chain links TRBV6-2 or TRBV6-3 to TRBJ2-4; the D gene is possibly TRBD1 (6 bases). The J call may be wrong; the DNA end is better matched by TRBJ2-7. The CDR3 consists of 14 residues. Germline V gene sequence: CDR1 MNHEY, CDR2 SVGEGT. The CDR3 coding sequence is TGTGCCAGCAGCACAAACAGGGACTCCTACGAGCAGTACTTC. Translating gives CASSTNRDSYEQYF.